This TCR beta chain is from a study of metastatic and nonmetastatic thyroid tumors. Overall study context: Repertoires of blood and of tissue (tumor or nodule) from malignant and benign thyroid patients were compared.

No patient had received any treatment before thyroid surgery. Per the study methods: Differences in CDR3 between clinicopathological groups were drawn on to build a classifier intended to discriminate distant-metastatic papillary thyroid cancer patients. Via MiXCR, TCRdb re-called the PCR reads. Here the V and J calls rest on TCRdb's processing, not on the authors' analysis. Of around 50,000 clones in the sample, roughly 29% were seen once. Study results and caveats: In both blood and tumor samples, TCR beta diversity was reported significantly higher for malignant than benign nodules.

On this clone: The target antigen is unknown.

V gave up 3 bases and J gave up 1 base, with 16 bases separating them. Germline-derived CDR1 and CDR2 are LNHDA and SQIVND (reference sequence). CDR3 length equals 17 residues. The rearrangement joins TRBV19 to TRBJ1-5, with no clear D. This clonotype was sampled from a female donor with papillary thyroid cancer or a benign thyroid nodule (not recorded which). Some clones in this sample may be carry-over from other donors' samples. What was sequenced was blood. Written as DNA, the CDR3 is TGTGCCAGTAGTATTAAAGTATACAGCCTGAGCAATCAGCCCCAGCATTTT. This codes for CASSIKVYSLSNQPQHF.